These 27 T cell receptor beta chains were all obtained from the same sample, sequenced in a study of shared T cell receptors in the human thymus. TCRdb keeps only in-frame clones here, not all; method: immunoSEQ multiplex PCR. Of 600,000 or so clones listed, approximately 87% are singletons. These data were likewise used in another study, on human thymus T cells.

Source material: thymocytes. The receptors were sampled from a boy less than two years old with a congenital heart defect.

The chain employs TRBV7-6 and TRBJ1-6; 8 bases map to TRBD1. Unmatched junction bases numbered 7, after V lost 5 bases and J lost 7 bases. Germline CDR1 SGHVS, CDR2 FNYEAQ. This CDR3 comprises 15 residues. CDR3 bases: TGTGCCAGCAGCGCAGGACAGGGAGGAAATTCACCCCTCCACTTT. Residues: CASSAGQGGNSPLHF.

The chain links TRBV5-6 to TRBJ1-6, with 11 bases identical to TRBD1. This CDR3 region has 16 residues. V was pared by 0 bases and J by 5 bases, with 1 base of the junction left unmatched. Germline loops: CDR1 SGHDT, CDR2 YYEEEE. This CDR3 reads CASSLGGQGDNSPLHF. As DNA, the CDR3 is TGTGCCAGCAGCTTGGGGGGACAGGGGGATAATTCACCCCTCCACTTT. Together with reference TRBV5-6 and TRBJ1-6, the CDR3 gives the full variable domain: DAGVTQSPTHLIKTRGQQVTLRCSPKSGHDTVSWYQQALGQGPQFIFQYYEEEERQRGNFPDRFSGHQFPNYSSELNVNALLLGDSALYLCASSLGGQGDNSPLHFGNGTRLTVT.

This chain joins TRBV6-5 and TRBJ2-7, with D possibly TRBD1 on 6 matching bases. This CDR3 contains 16 residues. Deletions cut 0 bases from V and 2 bases from J, with 14 bases between. Germline V CDR1 and CDR2: MNHEY, SVGAGI. CDR3: CASSYSGRDTAYEQYF. The CDR3 region has the DNA TGTGCCAGCAGTTACTCCGGTAGGGACACGGCCTACGAGCAGTACTTC.

This clone was seen only a few times. J is TRBJ1-1 and V is TRBV5-4, with TRBD1 matching 7 bases. The CDR3 totals 15 residues. The ends lost 6 bases at V and 5 bases at J; junction bases unmatched: 13. Germline V gives CDR1 SGHNT, CDR2 YYREEE (reference sequence). CDR3 bases: TGTGCCAGCACATCATGGGTACAGGGGCGGACTGAAGCTTTCTTT. It translates to CASTSWVQGRTEAFF.

The chain has TRBV4-1 and TRBJ1-2, with D perhaps TRBD1 (5 bases). Germline V lookup: CDR1 MGHRA, CDR2 YSYEKL. This CDR3 contains 17 residues. Between the trimmed V and J ends, which lost 2 bases and 8 bases, there was a span of 24 bases. Here the CDR3 DNA reads TGCGCCAGCAGCCAAACCCCTTCAGCAGGGAGGGAGTGGGGCTACACCTTC. It specifies CASSQTPSAGREWGYTF.

This chain uses TRBV7-9 with TRBJ1-1; 9 bases are shared with TRBD1. There are 15 residues in the CDR3. Germline trimming cut 8 bases from V and 2 bases from J; bases unmatched to any gene: 9. The germline CDR1 and CDR2 sequences are SEHNR and FQNEAQ (reference sequence). CDR3 coding DNA: TGTGCCAGCGACTACCGGGACAGGGTCAACACTGAAGCTTTCTTT. This translates into CASDYRDRVNTEAFF.

This rearrangement joins TRBV27 to TRBJ2-5, with TRBD1 as a possible D gene (6 bases). The CDR3 is made up of 13 amino acids. V dropped 3 bases and J dropped 3 bases, with 8 bases sitting between them. The germline gives CDR1 MNHEY, CDR2 SMNVEV (reference sequence). The CDR3 reads CASSLQGKETQYF. For the CDR3, the DNA is TGTGCCAGCAGTTTGCAGGGGAAAGAGACCCAGTACTTC.

The chain employs TRBV7-2 and TRBJ2-7; possible D gene TRBD2, 5 bases. The V gene's germline CDR1 is SGHTA and CDR2 FQGNSA. Trimming left V 4 bases short and J 1 base short, with 14 bases between. This CDR3 spans 15 amino acids. The CDR3 sequence is CASSSPEGGSYEQYF. In DNA, the CDR3 is TGTGCCAGCAGCTCACCCGAGGGTGGGTCCTACGAGCAGTACTTC.

The chain uses TRBV5-1 and TRBJ1-1, with a possible D match to TRBD1 (5 bases). The CDR3 contains 14 residues. The V and J ends lost 0 bases and 6 bases respectively, with 12 bases between them. Germline V gives CDR1 SGHRS, CDR2 YFSETQ. CDR3 residues: CASSLAAGISEAFF. DNA for the CDR3: TGCGCCAGCAGCTTGGCCGCAGGGATCTCTGAAGCTTTCTTT.

The chain employs TRBV27 and TRBJ1-6; 7 bases are shared with TRBD1. Germline V gene data show CDR1 as MNHEY and CDR2 as SMNVEV (reference sequence). This CDR3 has 14 residues. The V gene end was trimmed by 5 bases and the J gene end by 9 bases; junction bases not matched to a gene: 7. CDR3 amino acids: CASSPGQLRSPLHF. The CDR3 bases are TGTGCCAGCAGTCCGGGACAGCTGCGTTCACCCCTCCACTTT.

The CDR3 region has the DNA TGTGCCAGCAATCTAAACAGGGAAGCCTACAATGAGCAGTTCTTC. It specifies CASNLNREAYNEQFF. The rearrangement joins TRBV2 to TRBJ2-1; the D gene is possibly TRBD1 (6 bases). CDR1 and CDR2 from the germline V gene are SNHLY and FYNNEI. The ends were cut back, 7 bases at V and 2 bases at J, with 15 bases in the middle. The CDR3 runs to 15 residues.

The chain has TRBV28 and TRBJ2-3; the D gene is possibly TRBD2 (5 bases). V was trimmed by 8 bases and J by 2 bases, leaving 20 bases between them. The CDR3 is 16 residues long. Germline CDR1 MDHEN, CDR2 SYDVKM. The CDR3 region has the DNA TGTGCCAGCCGAGGGCAATTCCTACCCCACACAGATACGCAGTATTTT. It translates to CASRGQFLPHTDTQYF.

V usage is TRBV2 and J usage is TRBJ2-7; the D gene is possibly TRBD1 (6 bases). From germline, CDR1 is SNHLY and CDR2 FYNNEI. The V and J ends lost 7 bases and 3 bases respectively, with 13 bases between them. The CDR3 length is 13 residues. The CDR3 loop reads CASITKGVYEQYF. CDR3 in DNA: TGTGCCAGCATAACGAAGGGGGTCTACGAGCAGTACTTC.

In the case of this clone: Other DNA sequences in the same sample also yield this CDR3. This chain connects TRBV30 to TRBJ1-6, with TRBD1 as a possible D gene (5 bases). CDR1 is GTSNPN, CDR2 SVGIG, per germline (reference sequence). The CDR3 length is 15 residues. The germline V and J ends were trimmed by 4 bases and 4 bases, with 14 bases remaining between them. The CDR3 loop reads CAWTAGPFYNSPLHF. As DNA, the CDR3 is TGTGCCTGGACCGCAGGGCCCTTTTATAATTCACCCCTCCACTTT.

This chain uses TRBV7-9 with TRBJ1-4, with D perhaps TRBD1 (5 bases). The germline V gene has CDR1 SEHNR and CDR2 FQNEAQ (reference sequence). V shed 5 bases and J shed 10 bases, with 26 bases lying between them. There are 17 residues in the CDR3. The CDR3, as DNA: TGTGCCAGCAGCACTACCGCCCCCCCAGGGTTTAAGCGAAAACTGTTTTTT. Protein product: CASSTTAPPGFKRKLFF.

The chain couples TRBV10-2 to TRBJ2-1, with 16 nucleotides matching TRBD2. With 3 bases clipped from V and 6 bases from J, the junction kept 11 bases outside the gene matches. The CDR3 totals 19 residues. Germline-derived CDR1 and CDR2 are WSHSY and SAAADI. The CDR3 here is CASSDHRPGTSGRANEQFF. Written as DNA, the CDR3 is TGCGCCAGCAGTGACCACCGACCCGGGACTAGCGGGAGGGCCAATGAGCAGTTCTTC.

The gene calls are TRBV15 and TRBJ2-6, with TRBD1 matching over 7 bases. CDR1 LNHNV and CDR2 YYDKDF come from the germline V gene (reference sequence). Trimming removed 2 bases from V and 2 bases from J; junction bases left unmatched: 9. This CDR3 has 18 amino acids. Written as DNA, the CDR3 is TGTGCCACCAGCAGAAGCCCGACAGGGTCGCCTGGGGCCAACGTCCTGACTTTC. Translation: CATSRSPTGSPGANVLTF.

The chain has TRBV12-5 and TRBJ2-1, with 8 bases fitting TRBD1. J was trimmed by 7 bases and V by 2 bases; bases with no gene match: 13. The CDR3 has 17 residues. Germline V gene data show CDR1 as LGHNT and CDR2 as FRNRAP. The CDR3 region has the DNA TGTGCTAGTGGTTTGAGGTTGATAGCAGGGGGCGCGAATGAGCAGTTCTTC. Its translation: CASGLRLIAGGANEQFF. Together with reference TRBV12-5 and TRBJ2-1, the CDR3 gives the full variable domain: DARVTQTPRHKVTEMGQEVTMRCQPILGHNTVFWYRQTMMQGLELLAYFRNRAPLDDSGMPKDRFSAEMPDATLATLKIQPSEPRDSAVYFCASGLRLIAGGANEQFFGPGTRLTVL.

The chain has TRBV10-1 and TRBJ1-1; 8 positions agree with TRBD1. The CDR3 has 15 residues. Per the germline V gene, CDR1 is WNHNN and CDR2 is SYGVQD (reference sequence). V gave up 4 bases and J gave up 2 bases; unmatched junction bases: 6. The CDR3 coding sequence is TGCGCCAGCAGTGCCGGGACAGGCAGTAACACTGAAGCTTTCTTT. Translation gives CASSAGTGSNTEAFF.

The sample holds a few counts of this clone. CDR3 DNA: TGCGCCAGCAGCCAGGGCCCAAAGGAACAGCCCCAGCATTTT. Protein sequence: CASSQGPKEQPQHF. The gene calls are TRBV4-1 and TRBJ1-5, with D unresolved. V was cut by 3 bases and J by 7 bases, with 13 bases left in between. The CDR3 loop spans 14 amino acids. Germline loops: CDR1 MGHRA, CDR2 YSYEKL.

The chain uses TRBV29-1 and TRBJ1-1; D perhaps matches TRBD1 (6 bases). The CDR3 has 15 amino acids. The germline V gene has CDR1 SQVTM and CDR2 ANQGSEA. V dropped 4 bases and J dropped 0 bases, with 15 bases sitting between them. Written as DNA, the CDR3 is TGCAGCGTTGCTCGGACAGCTCCCATGAACACTGAAGCTTTCTTT. Translation gives CSVARTAPMNTEAFF.

The rearrangement uses TRBV14 and TRBJ1-1, with D tentatively TRBD1 (6 bases). The V end was cut by 0 bases, the J end by 5 bases, with 13 bases between. Germline CDR1 and CDR2: SGHDN and FVKESK. The CDR3 length is 15 residues. The CDR3 region is CASSQEGGKGTEAFF. The CDR3 DNA reads TGTGCCAGCAGCCAAGAAGGGGGAAAGGGAACTGAAGCTTTCTTT.

The CDR3 is CASSHSTGEANYGYTF. CDR3 sequence (DNA): TGTGCCAGCTCACACTCCACAGGGGAAGCTAACTATGGCTACACCTTC. V usage is TRBV18 and J usage is TRBJ1-2; the match to TRBD1 covers 7 bases. Germline V gene lookup returns CDR1 KGHSH and CDR2 LQKENI. The CDR3 contains 16 residues. The ends lost 4 bases at V and 0 bases at J; junction bases unmatched: 8.

The chain employs TRBV10-1 and TRBJ2-1; 7 bases line up with TRBD2. CDR3 length equals 15 residues. The trim removed 3 bases at V and 3 bases at J, leaving 5 bases unmatched. Germline lookup yields CDR1 WNHNN and CDR2 SYGVQD (reference sequence). The CDR3 is CASSDRGEGYNEQFF. The CDR3 DNA reads as TGCGCCAGCAGTGATCGGGGGGAAGGCTACAATGAGCAGTTCTTC.

The chain combines TRBV20-1 with TRBJ1-6; D gene uncertain. CDR1 and CDR2 (germline): DFQATT, SNEGSKA (reference sequence). The CDR3 is 10 residues long. Trimming pared 5 bases from V and 7 bases from J, leaving 3 bases between. The CDR3 coding sequence is TGCAGTGCTCCAAATTCACCCCTCCACTTT. Its protein product is CSAPNSPLHF.

This chain connects TRBV4-3 to TRBJ2-4, with TRBD2 as a possible D gene (5 bases). The CDR3 is made up of 13 amino acids. CDR1 LGHNA and CDR2 YSLEER come from the germline V gene. Trimming took off 0 bases at V and 6 bases at J, with 6 bases between the two ends. The CDR3 nucleotides are TGCGCCAGCAGCCAAGAAGGGAGAAACATTCAGTACTTC. Translating gives CASSQEGRNIQYF.

This clone has a single count. The V call is TRBV14, the J call TRBJ1-2; a weak D match, TRBD1 (6 bases). The CDR3 is 13 residues long. The germline V and J ends were trimmed by 4 bases and 8 bases, with 14 bases remaining between them. The germline V gene encodes CDR1 SGHDN and CDR2 FVKESK. CDR3 in DNA: TGTGCCAGCAGCCTCACAGGGTCTGACGGCTACACCTTC. Encoded protein: CASSLTGSDGYTF.